The present entry profiles one T cell receptor (beta chain) with its context. The entry originates in a study of blood T cell repertoires in COVID-19. For the study at large: PBMCs, B-cell-depleted T cells, or T cells provided the cDNA or gDNA that made up the material.

Trimming cost V 5 bases and J 4 bases; bases outside gene matches: 8. The V gene's germline CDR1 is SGHAT and CDR2 FQNNGV. The CDR3 length is 15 residues. Seattle participants joined during active infection and were tracked over time. The protocol was immunoSEQ multiplex PCR, while the TCRdb copy is restricted to in-frame clones and leaves out a portion. The repertoire holds over 250,000 clones, with 80% to 90% as singletons. This chain links TRBV11-2 with TRBJ2-3; 8 bases align to TRBD2. The TCR sequence derives from a woman aged 65 to 85 with COVID-19, enrolled during active disease. The material sequenced was peripheral blood. The DNA of the CDR3 is TGTGCCAGCAGCGTATCCGGGGGGGCCCCAGATACGCAGTATTTT. Translating it yields CASSVSGGAPDTQYF.